This T cell receptor beta chain emerged from a study of T cell responses to AZD1222 COVID-19 vaccine. Generated by immunoSEQ multiplex PCR, the TCRdb table keeps only in-frame clones and is missing some. The profile shows about 160,000 clones, about 92% of them singletons. Study results and caveats: White British people made up most donors, females outnumbered males, and clonal diversity was possibly underestimated.

Researchers grouped second doses given at about 4 or about 12 weeks into one pool. This clone was counted only a few times. Antigen specificity is unknown. Other DNA sequences within the sample encode an identical CDR3. Sequences were derived from peripheral blood, sampled 28 days after the second AZD1222 dose. This receptor was obtained from an adult who received the AZD1222 COVID-19 vaccine.

DNA for the CDR3: TGTGCCAGTAGTATAGGGACAGCTAGCAATCAGCCCCAGCATTTT. Residues: CASSIGTASNQPQHF. V usage is TRBV19 and J usage is TRBJ1-5, with D perhaps TRBD1 (6 bases). This CDR3 spans 15 amino acids. Trimming stripped 1 base from V and 0 bases from J, with 7 bases between. Germline CDR1 is LNHDA and CDR2 is SQIVND (reference sequence).